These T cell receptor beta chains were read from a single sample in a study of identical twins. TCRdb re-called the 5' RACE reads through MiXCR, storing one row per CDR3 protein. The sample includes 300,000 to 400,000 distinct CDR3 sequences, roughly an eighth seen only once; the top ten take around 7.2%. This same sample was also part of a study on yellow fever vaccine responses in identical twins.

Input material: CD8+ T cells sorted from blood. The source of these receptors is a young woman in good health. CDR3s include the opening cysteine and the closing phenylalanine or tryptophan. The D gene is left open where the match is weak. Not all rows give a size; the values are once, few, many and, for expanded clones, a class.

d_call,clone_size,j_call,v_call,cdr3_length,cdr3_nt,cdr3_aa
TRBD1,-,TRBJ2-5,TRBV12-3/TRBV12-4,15,TGTGCCAGCAGCCCTGACAGGGGGTACCAAGAGACCCAGTACTTC,CASSPDRGYQETQYF
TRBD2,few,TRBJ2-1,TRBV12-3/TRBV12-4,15,TGTGCCAGCAGTTTAGCCCCCGCGGGAGAGCTTGAGCAGTTCTTC,CASSLAPAGELEQFF
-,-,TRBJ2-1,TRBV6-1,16,TGTGCCAGCAGTGAATGGACACCCCGCCAAGACAATGAGCAGTTCTTC,CASSEWTPRQDNEQFF
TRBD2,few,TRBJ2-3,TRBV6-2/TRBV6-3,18,TGTGCCAGCAGTTATAGACTAGCGGGAGGGTTGGTTACAGATACGCAGTATTTT,CASSYRLAGGLVTDTQYF
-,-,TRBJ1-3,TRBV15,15,TGTGCCACCAGCAGTGGACTCAGCTCTGGAAACACCATATATTTT,CATSSGLSSGNTIYF
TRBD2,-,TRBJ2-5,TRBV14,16,TGTGCCAGCAGCCAAAGGACTAGCGGGAGGAGGGAGACCCAGTACTTC,CASSQRTSGRRETQYF
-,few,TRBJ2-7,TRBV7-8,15,TGTGCCAGCAGCTTAGCAGGGGACACTTACTACGAGCAGTACTTC,CASSLAGDTYYEQYF
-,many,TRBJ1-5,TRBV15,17,TGTGCCACCAGCAGAGATCCCCCCGGGGTAGGCAATCAGCCCCAGCATTTT,CATSRDPPGVGNQPQHF
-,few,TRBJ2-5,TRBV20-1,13,TGCAGTGCTAGGGGCAGGTATCAAGAGACCCAGTACTTC,CSARGRYQETQYF
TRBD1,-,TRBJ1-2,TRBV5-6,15,TGTGCCAGCAGCACCGGGAGGCAGGGGGACTCTGGCTACACCTTC,CASSTGRQGDSGYTF
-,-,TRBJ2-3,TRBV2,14,TGTGCCAGCACAAACAGGGCTAGCACAGATACGCAGTATTTT,CASTNRASTDTQYF
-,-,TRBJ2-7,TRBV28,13,TGTGCCAGCAGTTTAATTGGCTTCTACGAGCAGTACTTC,CASSLIGFYEQYF
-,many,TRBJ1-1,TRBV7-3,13,TGTGCCAGCAGCTTGCTGGGGAACACTGAAGCTTTCTTT,CASSLLGNTEAFF
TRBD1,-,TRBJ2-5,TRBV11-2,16,TGTGCCAGCAGCGCCCGGGACAGGGGGTTTCAAGAGACCCAGTACTTC,CASSARDRGFQETQYF
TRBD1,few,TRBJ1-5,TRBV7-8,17,TGTGCCAGCAGCGCCGCCCGCCGACAGGGGAGCAATCAGCCCCAGCATTTT,CASSAARRQGSNQPQHF
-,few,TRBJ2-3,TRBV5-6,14,TGTGCCAGCAGCCACTGGACTGGCACAGATACGCAGTATTTT,CASSHWTGTDTQYF
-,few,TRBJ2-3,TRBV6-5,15,TGTGCCAGCAGTCACCGGGGGGCAGGCACAGATACGCAGTATTTT,CASSHRGAGTDTQYF
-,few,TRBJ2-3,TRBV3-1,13,TGTGCCAGCAGCCAATTGTTAGCAGATACGCAGTATTTT,CASSQLLADTQYF
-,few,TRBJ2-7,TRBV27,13,TGTGCCAGCAATGGCAGGGAATCCTACGAGCAGTACTTC,CASNGRESYEQYF
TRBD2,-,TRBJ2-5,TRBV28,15,TGTGCCAGCAGTACGCTCCTAGCGGACCAAGAGACCCAGTACTTC,CASSTLLADQETQYF
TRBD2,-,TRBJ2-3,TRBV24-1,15,TGTGCCACCAGTGTTCCGGGAGGTGGCACAGATACGCAGTATTTT,CATSVPGGGTDTQYF
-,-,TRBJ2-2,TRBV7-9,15,TGTGCCAGCAGCCCGAGGACAGCTGGCACCGGGGAGCTGTTTTTT,CASSPRTAGTGELFF
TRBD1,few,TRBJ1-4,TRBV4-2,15,TGTGCCAGCAGCCAAGCCATACAGGGGGCTGCTAAACTGTTTTTT,CASSQAIQGAAKLFF
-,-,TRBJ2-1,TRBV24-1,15,TGTGCCACCAGTCGAGGCCCTCCAGGGGCCAATGAGCAGTTCTTC,CATSRGPPGANEQFF
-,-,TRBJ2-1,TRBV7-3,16,TGTGCCAGCAGCCCCACTTCGACTCTTTCCTACAATGAGCAGTTCTTC,CASSPTSTLSYNEQFF
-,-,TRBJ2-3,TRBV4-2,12,TGTGCCAGCAGCCAAGATGAAGATACGCAGTATTTT,CASSQDEDTQYF
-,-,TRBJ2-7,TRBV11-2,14,TGTGCCAGCAGCTACCCCGGGAAATTATACGAGCAGTACTTC,CASSYPGKLYEQYF
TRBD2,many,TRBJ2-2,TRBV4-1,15,TGCGCCAGCAGCCAGAGGGACTATTACACCGGGGAGCTGTTTTTT,CASSQRDYYTGELFF
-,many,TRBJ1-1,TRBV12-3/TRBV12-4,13,TGTGCCAGCAGTCCGGGACGGAACCCTGAAGCTTTCTTT,CASSPGRNPEAFF